The entry below gives a single T cell receptor beta chain sequence along with its context. The antigen is not known. Deletions cut 8 bases from V and 3 bases from J, with 21 bases between. The CDR3 spans 16 residues. The germline V gene encodes CDR1 SGHRS and CDR2 YFSETQ. These data belong to a study of PD-1 blockade in mismatch repair-deficient tumors. Mismatch repair deficiency was confirmed in all patients, by PCR or immunohistochemistry. Study conclusions and caveats: Rapid post-treatment expansion, then contraction, generally preceding radiologic response, marked tumor-resident clones.

TCRdb's table, derived via immunoSEQ multiplex PCR, lists solely in-frame clones and lacks some. The sample shows roughly 32,000 clones, approximately 80% of them seen only once. V usage is TRBV5-1 and J usage is TRBJ1-3; tentatively, D is TRBD1 (5 bases). The clonotype originates from an adult with mismatch repair-deficient cancer. Sequencing was performed on PBMCs, taken 6 to 7 weeks after starting pembrolizumab. CDR3 region: CASSLAGQRFGNTIYF. CDR3 in DNA: TGCGCCAGTTCCCTTGCGGGGCAACGCTTTGGAAACACCATATATTTT.